This passage covers 20 T cell receptor beta chains from one sample sequenced in a study of blood T cell repertoires in COVID-19. Clones were sequenced by immunoSEQ multiplex PCR, and TCRdb holds only the in-frame ones, with some missing. The sample lists approximately 210,000 clones, about nine tenths occurring once. Sequenced: peripheral blood. Receptor source: a woman in her 40s with acute or convalescent COVID-19.

V usage is TRBV18 and J usage is TRBJ1-3, with a tentative D call TRBD1 (5 bases). V was trimmed by 3 bases and J by 0 bases, leaving 12 bases between them. CDR1 and CDR2 from the germline V gene are KGHSH and LQKENI. The CDR3 is 16 amino acids. The CDR3 region has the DNA TGTGCCAGCTCACCGCGGGGGGTCCTCTCTGGAAACACCATATATTTT. Residues: CASSPRGVLSGNTIYF.

The gene calls are TRBV29-1 and TRBJ1-2; D might be TRBD1 (5 bases). Trimming pared 6 bases from V and 8 bases from J, leaving 10 bases between. CDR1 is SQVTM, CDR2 ANQGSEA, per germline. CDR3 length: 10 amino acids. The CDR3 reads CSVTTDGYTF. The CDR3 region has the DNA TGCAGCGTCACGACAGACGGCTACACCTTC.

The V gene is TRBV19, the J gene TRBJ1-5; weak D call: TRBD1 (5 bases). V dropped 5 bases and J dropped 7 bases, with 12 bases sitting between them. CDR1 is LNHDA, CDR2 SQIVND, per germline (reference sequence). This CDR3 has 13 residues. DNA for the CDR3: TGTGCCAGTAGTCAGGGAATGCGCCAGCCCCAGCATTTT. This encodes CASSQGMRQPQHF.

The J gene is TRBJ1-4, the V gene TRBV6-5; TRBD1 is a possible D gene (6 bases). The CDR3 spans 15 residues. Trimming removed 5 bases from V and 1 base from J, with 11 bases in between. CDR1 MNHEY and CDR2 SVGAGI come from the germline V gene. CDR3 region: CASSSQGRTNEKLFF. DNA of the CDR3: TGTGCCAGCAGTAGTCAGGGGAGAACTAATGAAAAACTGTTTTTT.

This chain links TRBV5-1 with TRBJ2-2; tentatively, D is TRBD2 (6 bases). The CDR3 extends over 16 amino acids. From germline, CDR1 is SGHRS and CDR2 YFSETQ. V lost 1 base and J 0 bases, leaving 10 bases between the germline ends. This chain's CDR3 is CASSLPGLANTGELFF. DNA for the CDR3: TGCGCCAGCAGCTTGCCGGGACTCGCGAACACCGGGGAGCTGTTTTTT. Filled out from reference TRBV5-1 and TRBJ2-2, the complete variable domain reads KAGVTQTPRYLIKTRGQQVTLSCSPISGHRSVSWYQQTPGQGLQFLFEYFSETQRNKGNFPGRFSGRQFSNSRSEMNVSTLELGDSALYLCASSLPGLANTGELFFGEGSRLTVL.

The chain has TRBV18 and TRBJ1-4, with D unclear. The CDR3 has 17 residues. In germline, CDR1 is KGHSH, CDR2 LQKENI. V lost 3 bases and J 3 bases, leaving 17 bases between the germline ends. This chain's CDR3 is CASSPTLGGVSNEKLFF. Here the CDR3 DNA reads TGTGCCAGCTCACCTACTCTGGGCGGGGTCTCTAATGAAAAACTGTTTTTT.

This sequence joins TRBV2 and TRBJ2-2; TRBD1 matches at 11 bases. The CDR3 is 15 residues long. CDR1 and CDR2 (germline): SNHLY, FYNNEI. The ends lost 6 bases at V and 6 bases at J; junction bases unmatched: 6. This chain's CDR3 is CASSARTGGPGELFF. The CDR3 nucleotides are TGTGCCAGCAGCGCCAGGACAGGGGGCCCCGGGGAGCTGTTTTTT.

The chain employs TRBV7-2 and TRBJ1-1; unclear D gene. V was trimmed by 4 bases and J by 10 bases, leaving 16 bases between them. CDR1 is SGHTA, CDR2 FQGNSA, per germline. The CDR3 runs to 13 residues. As DNA, the CDR3 is TGTGCCAGCAGCTCCGCGGTTGGTCCCGGAGCTTTCTTT. As protein: CASSSAVGPGAFF.

The V gene is TRBV4-1, the J gene TRBJ1-6; D remains unclear. The V gene lost 1 base and the J gene lost 8 bases, with 18 bases spanning the gap. The CDR3 loop spans 17 amino acids. The germline V gene encodes CDR1 MGHRA and CDR2 YSYEKL. The CDR3 sequence: CASSQGMAARNHSPLHF. The DNA of the CDR3 is TGCGCCAGCAGCCAAGGGATGGCGGCCCGGAATCATTCACCCCTCCACTTT.

This clone was counted a few times. V and J are TRBV5-4 and TRBJ1-2; no clear D. Germline CDR1 SGHNT, CDR2 YYREEE (reference sequence). This CDR3 is built from 12 residues. V lost 2 bases and J lost 7, with 9 bases in between. The CDR3 loop is CASSFWGGGYTF. DNA for the CDR3: TGTGCCAGCAGCTTTTGGGGAGGTGGCTACACCTTC.

The V and J genes are TRBV3-1 (or the pseudogene TRBV3-2) and TRBJ1-4; 7 bases map to TRBD1. The CDR3 length is 18 residues. Per the germline V gene, CDR1 is LGHDT and CDR2 is YNNKEL (reference sequence). J gave up 7 bases and V 3 bases, and 17 bases lay outside the gene matches. The CDR3 protein is CASSHSSPTGYEVEKLFF. The CDR3 coding sequence is TGTGCCAGCAGCCATTCGTCGCCGACAGGGTATGAGGTTGAAAAACTGTTTTTT.

This clone has only a few counts. The chain uses TRBV3-1 (or the pseudogene TRBV3-2) and TRBJ1-5, with 9 bases identical to TRBD1. There are 16 residues in the CDR3. J was trimmed by 5 bases and V by 0 bases; bases with no gene match: 5. Germline V CDR1 and CDR2: LGHDT, YNNKEL (reference sequence). Here the CDR3 reads CASSQDRDREDQPQHF. CDR3 in DNA: TGTGCCAGCAGCCAAGATCGGGACAGGGAGGATCAGCCCCAGCATTTT.

This sequence joins TRBV11-2 and TRBJ1-1, with D unclear. Germline V gene lookup returns CDR1 SGHAT and CDR2 FQNNGV. The CDR3 has 13 amino acids. V gave up 7 bases and J gave up 1 base, with 10 bases separating them. In DNA, the CDR3 is TGTGCCAGCATCGATTACGGGAACACTGAAGCTTTCTTT. Translating it yields CASIDYGNTEAFF. The entire variable domain, with the rest obtained from reference TRBV11-2 and TRBJ1-1, is as follows: EAGVAQSPRYKIIEKRQSVAFWCNPISGHATLYWYQQILGQGPKLLIQFQNNGVVDDSQLPKDRFSAERLKGVDSTLKIQPAKLEDSAVYLCASIDYGNTEAFFGQGTRLTVV.

The rearrangement joins TRBV11-2 to TRBJ2-3; possible D gene TRBD2, 5 bases. The germline gives CDR1 SGHAT, CDR2 FQNNGV. V dropped 4 bases and J dropped 8 bases, with 7 bases sitting between them. This CDR3 region has 11 residues. This CDR3 reads CASSSRGTQYF. CDR3 sequence (DNA): TGTGCCAGCAGCTCCCGGGGTACGCAGTATTTT.

Concerning this clone itself: The germline gene is not matched at one end of the junction; a read error may be the cause. The V and J genes are TRBV11-2 and TRBJ2-1; 8 positions agree with TRBD2. CDR3 length equals 13 residues. CDR1 SGHAT and CDR2 FQNNGV come from the germline V gene. Here the CDR3 DNA reads TGTGCCAGCAGCTTAGGCGCGGGGGGACCATGGATCTTC. Translating it yields CASSLGAGGPWIF.

This chain connects TRBV29-1 to TRBJ1-2, with D perhaps matching TRBD1 (5 bases). CDR1 SQVTM and CDR2 ANQGSEA come from the germline V gene. Between the trimmed V and J ends, which lost 6 bases and 7 bases, there was a span of 21 bases. The CDR3 covers 14 residues. In nucleotides, the CDR3 is TGCAGCGTGGGGGGACTGGATTATCCTACTGGCTACACCTTC. Translation: CSVGGLDYPTGYTF.

The chain links TRBV9 to TRBJ1-2; weak D call: TRBD1 (5 bases). Trimming stripped 4 bases from V and 5 bases from J, with 12 bases between. Germline V gives CDR1 SGDLS, CDR2 YYNGEE. CDR3 length equals 13 residues. The CDR3 coding sequence is TGTGCCAGCAGCTCTCCAGGGAATTATGGCTACACCTTC. It codes for CASSSPGNYGYTF.

The chain employs TRBV19 and TRBJ2-4; perhaps TRBD2 as D (7 bases). In germline, CDR1 is LNHDA, CDR2 SQIVND (reference sequence). The CDR3 consists of 13 residues. The germline V and J ends were trimmed by 3 bases and 14 bases, with 17 bases remaining between them. CDR3 in amino acids: CASSIGGQGREYF. CDR3 coding DNA: TGTGCCAGTAGTATCGGGGGCCAGGGGAGGGAGTACTTC.

The V and J genes are TRBV2 and TRBJ1-3; no firm D call. This CDR3 spans 13 amino acids. From germline, CDR1 is SNHLY and CDR2 FYNNEI. V was shortened by 6 bases and J by 3 bases, with 9 bases between the two germline ends. CDR3 coding DNA: TGTGCCAGCAGGATCGGGGTTGGAAACACCATATATTTT. The encoded protein is CASRIGVGNTIYF.

A single count supports this clone. The genes are TRBV29-1 and TRBJ2-1; 8 bases are a match to TRBD1. This CDR3 contains 12 residues. Per the germline V gene, CDR1 is SQVTM and CDR2 is ANQGSEA. V shed 7 bases, J shed 8 bases, and the junction held 7 bases outside the gene matches. The CDR3 protein is CSAVTGVYEQFF. CDR3 coding DNA: TGCAGCGCCGTGACAGGGGTGTATGAGCAGTTCTTC.